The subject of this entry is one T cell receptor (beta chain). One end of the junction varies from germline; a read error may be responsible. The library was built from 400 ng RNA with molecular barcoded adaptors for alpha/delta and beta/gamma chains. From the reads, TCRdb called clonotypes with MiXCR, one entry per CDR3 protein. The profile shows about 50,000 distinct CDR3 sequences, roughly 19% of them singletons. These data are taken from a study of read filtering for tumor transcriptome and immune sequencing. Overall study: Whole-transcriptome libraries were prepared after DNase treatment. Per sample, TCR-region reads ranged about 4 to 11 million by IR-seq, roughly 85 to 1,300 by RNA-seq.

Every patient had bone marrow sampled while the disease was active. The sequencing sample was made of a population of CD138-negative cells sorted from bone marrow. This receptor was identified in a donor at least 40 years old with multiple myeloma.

The CDR3 sequence: CASSPQVGRGHEALF. For the CDR3, the DNA is TGCGCCAGCAGCCCCCAAGTGGGCAGGGGTCATGAAGCTCTCTTT. The chain has TRBV5-1 and TRBJ1-1, with a tentative D call TRBD1 (6 bases). Looked up from germline, CDR1 is SGHRS and CDR2 is YFSETQ. The CDR3 extends over 15 amino acids. Filled out from reference TRBV5-1 and TRBJ1-1, the complete variable domain reads KAGVTQTPRYLIKTRGQQVTLSCSPISGHRSVSWYQQTPGQGLQFLFEYFSETQRNKGNFPGRFSGRQFSNSRSEMNVSTLELGDSALYLCASSPQVGRGHEALFGQGTRLTVV.